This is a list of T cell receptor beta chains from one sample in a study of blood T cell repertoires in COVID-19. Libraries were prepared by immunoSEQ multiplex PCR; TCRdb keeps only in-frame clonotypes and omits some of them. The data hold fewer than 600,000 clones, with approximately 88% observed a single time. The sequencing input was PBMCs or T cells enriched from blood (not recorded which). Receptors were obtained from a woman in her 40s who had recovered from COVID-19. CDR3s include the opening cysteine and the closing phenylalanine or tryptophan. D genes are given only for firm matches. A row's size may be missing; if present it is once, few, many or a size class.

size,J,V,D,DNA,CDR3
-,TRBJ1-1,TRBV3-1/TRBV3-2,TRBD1,TGTGCCAGCAGCCAGACAGGGGACACTGAAGCTTTCTTT,CASSQTGDTEAFF
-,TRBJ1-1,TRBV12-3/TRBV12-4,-,TGTGCCAGCAGTTTCGCAGGGGTTGAAGCTTTCTTT,CASSFAGVEAFF
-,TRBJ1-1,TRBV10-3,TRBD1,TGTGCCATCAGGGGTCCGGGACAGGGCAACACTGAAGCTTTCTTT,CAIRGPGQGNTEAFF
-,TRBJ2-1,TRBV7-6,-,TGTGCCAGCAGCTCACAACTAGCCTACAATGAGCAGTTCTTC,CASSSQLAYNEQFF
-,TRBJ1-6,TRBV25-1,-,TGTGCCAGCAGTGAACAGGGTGGTTCACCCCTCCACTTT,CASSEQGGSPLHF
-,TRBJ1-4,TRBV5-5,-,TGTGCCAGCAGCTTGGCCGTCGGGGGATTGCTGTTTTTT,CASSLAVGGLLFF
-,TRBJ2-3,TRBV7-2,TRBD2,TGTGCCAGCAGCTTAGAAGCGGGGGGGTGGGGCACAGATACGCAGTATTTT,CASSLEAGGWGTDTQYF
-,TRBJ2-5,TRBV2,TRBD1,TGTGCCAGCAGTGGACAGGGGGCAGAAGAGACCCAGTACTTC,CASSGQGAEETQYF
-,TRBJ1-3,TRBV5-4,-,TGTGCCAGCAGCCCGACTGGCCCTTCTGGAAACACCATATATTTT,CASSPTGPSGNTIYF
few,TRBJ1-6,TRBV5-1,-,TGCGCCAGCAGCTCGGACAGTAATTCACCCCTCCACTTT,CASSSDSNSPLHF
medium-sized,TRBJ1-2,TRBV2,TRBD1,TGTGCCAGCAGTGGTCCGGGACAGGGCGGGTTTGGCTATGGCTACACCTTC,CASSGPGQGGFGYGYTF
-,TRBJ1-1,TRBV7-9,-,TGTGCCAGCAGCGAGGGCCCTTGGACCAACACTGAAGCTTTCTTT,CASSEGPWTNTEAFF
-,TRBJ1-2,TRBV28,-,TGTGCCAGCAGACGAATCCCTACAGCTCCGTATGGCTACACCTTC,CASRRIPTAPYGYTF
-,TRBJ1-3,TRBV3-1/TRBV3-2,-,TGTGCCAGCAGCGCGGAAGGCATAATCTCTGGAAACACCATATATTTT,CASSAEGIISGNTIYF
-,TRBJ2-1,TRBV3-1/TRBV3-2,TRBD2,TGTGCCAGCAGCCATACTAGCGGGATTTACAATGAGCAGTTCTTC,CASSHTSGIYNEQFF
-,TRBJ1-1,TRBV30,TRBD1,TGTGCCTGGAGCGCCGCCGGGACAGAATATTCGAACACTGAAGCTTTCTTT,CAWSAAGTEYSNTEAFF
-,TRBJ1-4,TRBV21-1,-,TGTGCCAGCAGTAAGGGACAGTGGTTTGCGAGAGAAAATGAAAAACTGTTTTTT,CASSKGQWFARENEKLFF
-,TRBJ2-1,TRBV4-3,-,TGCGCCAGCAGCCAAGTATTTAGAGTCTACAATGAGCAGTTCTTC,CASSQVFRVYNEQFF
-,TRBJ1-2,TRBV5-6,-,TGTGCCAGCAGCTTGAGTGAGGGTGGCTACACCTTC,CASSLSEGGYTF
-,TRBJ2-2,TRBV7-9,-,TGTGCCAGCAGCCCGGGACAGAACACCGGGGAGCTGTTTTTT,CASSPGQNTGELFF
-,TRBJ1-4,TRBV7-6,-,TGTGCCAGCAGCTTTCTTAAAGAAAAACTGTTTTTT,CASSFLKEKLFF
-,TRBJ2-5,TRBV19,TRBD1,TGTGCCAGTAGTCCAAGCACAGGGGTGGAGACCCAGTACTTC,CASSPSTGVETQYF
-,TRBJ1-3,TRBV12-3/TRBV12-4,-,TGTGCCAGTCAACAAATCTCTGGAAACACCATATATTTT,CASQQISGNTIYF
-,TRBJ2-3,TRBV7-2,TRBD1,TGTGCCAGCAGTTACAGGGGAAGTAACGCAGATACGCAGTATTTT,CASSYRGSNADTQYF
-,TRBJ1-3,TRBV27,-,TGTGCCAGCAGTGCTGGAGGCCCACCGGGAAACACCATATATTTT,CASSAGGPPGNTIYF